Each of the 20 T cell receptor beta chains below was sequenced from the same sample in a study of blood T cell repertoires in COVID-19. Assay used: immunoSEQ multiplex PCR; TCRdb lists only in-frame clones, some missing. The table lists under 20,000 clones, 80% to 90% of them singletons. Sequenced sample: peripheral blood. The receptors originated from a man aged 60 to 69 with acute or convalescent COVID-19.

This clone was recorded only once. The V and J genes are TRBV27 and TRBJ1-2; possible D gene TRBD1, 5 bases. V was cut by 2 bases and J by 3 bases, with 13 bases left in between. CDR3 length: 15 residues. Germline values: CDR1 MNHEY, CDR2 SMNVEV (reference sequence). CDR3: CASSLLGRGDYGYTF. Written as DNA, the CDR3 is TGTGCCAGCAGTTTACTCGGTAGGGGCGACTATGGCTACACCTTC.

This chain joins TRBV6-5 and TRBJ1-5; no firm D call. The CDR3 length is 14 residues. Trimming pared 6 bases from V and 0 bases from J, leaving 9 bases between. The germline gives CDR1 MNHEY, CDR2 SVGAGI. CDR3 nucleotides: TGTGCCAGCAGGCAGGCAGGTAGCAATCAGCCCCAGCATTTT. This sequence encodes CASRQAGSNQPQHF.

The rearrangement joins TRBV28 to TRBJ1-2; D may be TRBD1 (6 bases). V lost 11 bases and J 6 bases, leaving 19 bases between the germline ends. CDR1 and CDR2 (germline): MDHEN, SYDVKM. This CDR3 spans 13 amino acids. The CDR3: CAAIGGQWHGYTF. The CDR3 nucleotides read TGTGCCGCTATTGGGGGCCAGTGGCATGGCTACACCTTC.

The chain carries TRBV5-1 and TRBJ1-1; D is uncertain. Germline V CDR1 and CDR2: SGHRS, YFSETQ. The V and J ends lost 4 bases and 4 bases respectively, with 11 bases between them. The CDR3 sequence is 13 residues long. The CDR3 reads CASSVSGFTEAFF. CDR3 coding DNA: TGCGCCAGCAGCGTATCGGGGTTCACTGAAGCTTTCTTT.

V usage is TRBV6-1 and J usage is TRBJ1-1; weak D call: TRBD1 (5 bases). Germline CDR1 MNHNS, CDR2 SASEGT. V was cut by 3 bases and J by 2 bases, with 13 bases left in between. The CDR3 runs 15 residues. The CDR3 bases are TGTGCCAGCAGTGACCTGGCCAGGGTTAACACTGAAGCTTTCTTT. Amino acid sequence: CASSDLARVNTEAFF.

V is TRBV15 and J is TRBJ1-1; weak D call: TRBD1 (5 bases). This CDR3 region has 13 residues. V was trimmed by 6 bases and J by 6 bases, leaving 14 bases between them. Germline CDR1 reads LNHNV; CDR2 reads YYDKDF (reference sequence). CDR3 sequence (DNA): TGTGCCACCAGTAGGGGTAGTTTCTCTGAAGCTTTCTTT. Protein sequence: CATSRGSFSEAFF.

This chain connects TRBV7-2 to TRBJ2-3; possibly TRBD1 for D (6 bases). The CDR3 runs 15 residues. Trimming removed 1 base from V and 3 bases from J, with 11 bases in between. The germline CDR1 and CDR2 sequences are SGHTA and FQGNSA. As DNA, the CDR3 is TGTGCCAGCAGCTTAGGGGGGCCTCTAACAGATACGCAGTATTTT. This codes for CASSLGGPLTDTQYF.

V and J are TRBV10-3 and TRBJ1-1, with 7 bases matching TRBD1. Losses at the gene ends were 8 bases for V and 4 bases for J; bases not matched to a gene: 1. Germline assignment: CDR1 ENHRY and CDR2 SYGVKD. This CDR3 contains 11 residues. The chain's CDR3 is CAISGGTEAFF. The CDR3 DNA follows: TGTGCCATCTCAGGGGGCACTGAAGCTTTCTTT.

This chain links TRBV28 with TRBJ2-1, with TRBD1 as a possible D gene (7 bases). The CDR3 has 14 amino acids. Trimming pared 5 bases from V and 7 bases from J, leaving 15 bases between. Germline values: CDR1 MDHEN, CDR2 SYDVKM. Written as DNA, the CDR3 is TGTGCCAGCAGTCCACCGACAGGGAGGAATGAGCAGTTCTTC. Residues: CASSPPTGRNEQFF. Drawing the rest from reference TRBV28 and TRBJ2-1, the complete variable domain is DVKVTQSSRYLVKRTGEKVFLECVQDMDHENMFWYRQDPGLGLRLIYFSYDVKMKEKGDIPEGYSVSREKKERFSLILESASTNQTSMYLCASSPPTGRNEQFFGPGTRLTVL.

The chain joins TRBV18 to TRBJ2-3; D is unclear. This CDR3 has 14 amino acids. The germline CDR1 and CDR2 sequences are KGHSH and LQKENI. V lost 4 bases and J lost 2, with 10 bases in between. The CDR3 DNA reads as TGTGCCAGCTCACAACAGATTCTCACAGATACGCAGTATTTT. Protein sequence: CASSQQILTDTQYF. Full variable domain (rest looked up from reference TRBV18 and TRBJ2-3): NAGVMQNPRHLVRRRGQEARLRCSPMKGHSHVYWYRQLPEEGLKFMVYLQKENIIDESGMPKERFSAEFPKEGPSILRIQQVVRGDSAAYFCASSQQILTDTQYFGPGTRLTVL.

This chain connects TRBV4-2 to TRBJ2-7, with 11 bases lining up with TRBD2. The CDR3 has 15 amino acids. The V and J ends lost 3 bases and 1 base, in that order; junction bases with no gene match: 2. The V gene's germline CDR1 is LGHNA and CDR2 YNFKEQ. CDR3 coding DNA: TGTGCCAGCAGCCAGGCTAGCGGGGGGTCCTACGAGCAGTACTTC. Translation gives CASSQASGGSYEQYF.

The rearrangement links TRBV19 to TRBJ2-2; D is possibly TRBD2 (6 bases). This CDR3 has 14 amino acids. The germline V and J ends were trimmed by 4 bases and 7 bases, with 13 bases remaining between them. In germline, CDR1 is LNHDA, CDR2 SQIVND (reference sequence). CDR3 in amino acids: CASSSDSGNGELFF. CDR3 coding DNA: TGTGCCAGTAGTAGTGATAGCGGAAACGGGGAGCTGTTTTTT. Full variable domain (remainder filled in from reference TRBV19 and TRBJ2-2): DGGITQSPKYLFRKEGQNVTLSCEQNLNHDAMYWYRQDPGQGLRLIYYSQIVNDFQKGDIAEGYSVSREKKESFPLTVTSAQKNPTAFYLCASSSDSGNGELFFGEGSRLTVL.

The V call is TRBV5-1, the J call TRBJ1-2; TRBD1 matches at 7 bases. Unmatched junction bases numbered 7, after V lost 3 bases and J lost 8 bases. Germline values: CDR1 SGHRS, CDR2 YFSETQ. This CDR3 has 13 amino acids. The CDR3 region has the DNA TGCGCCAGCAGCTCGCAGGGGGTTGTAGGCTACACCTTC. Translating it yields CASSSQGVVGYTF.

The chain uses TRBV5-1 and TRBJ2-3; no clear D gene. The CDR3 is 15 residues long. Germline V lookup: CDR1 SGHRS, CDR2 YFSETQ. V was pared by 0 bases and J by 2 bases, with 10 bases between. For the CDR3, the DNA is TGCGCCAGCAGCTTGGAGGTTAGCCCCACAGATACGCAGTATTTT. Residues: CASSLEVSPTDTQYF. Full variable domain (missing parts from reference TRBV5-1 and TRBJ2-3): KAGVTQTPRYLIKTRGQQVTLSCSPISGHRSVSWYQQTPGQGLQFLFEYFSETQRNKGNFPGRFSGRQFSNSRSEMNVSTLELGDSALYLCASSLEVSPTDTQYFGPGTRLTVL.

This rearrangement joins TRBV5-1 to TRBJ2-5, with 7 bases matching TRBD2. Germline V lookup: CDR1 SGHRS, CDR2 YFSETQ. This CDR3 comprises 14 residues. With 4 bases clipped from V and 5 bases from J, the junction kept 8 bases outside the gene matches. The chain's CDR3 is CASSPPGGSETQYF. Here the CDR3 DNA reads TGCGCCAGCAGCCCACCGGGCGGGAGCGAGACCCAGTACTTC. Combining the CDR3 with reference TRBV5-1 and TRBJ2-5 gives the whole variable domain KAGVTQTPRYLIKTRGQQVTLSCSPISGHRSVSWYQQTPGQGLQFLFEYFSETQRNKGNFPGRFSGRQFSNSRSEMNVSTLELGDSALYLCASSPPGGSETQYFGPGTRLLVL.

Regarding this clone: The junction shows a germline mismatch at one end, possibly a read error. The chain combines TRBV7-7 with TRBJ2-7; D gene ambiguous. The germline V gene has CDR1 SSHAT and CDR2 FNYEAQ (reference sequence). This CDR3 spans 13 amino acids. CDR3 bases: TGTGCTAGCAGCTTAGATCCCATTTCCGAGCAGTACTTC. Its protein product is CASSLDPISEQYF.

This clone was found a few times. The chain recombines TRBV7-9 with TRBJ1-2; D is possibly TRBD1 (6 bases). The V end was cut by 0 bases, the J end by 7 bases, with 15 bases between. This CDR3 is 15 amino acids long. Looked up from germline, CDR1 is SEHNR and CDR2 is FQNEAQ (reference sequence). The CDR3 reads CASSLAQGQITGYTF. In nucleotides, the CDR3 is TGTGCCAGCAGCTTAGCTCAAGGACAGATCACTGGCTACACCTTC.

V gene TRBV9 combines with J gene TRBJ2-5, with D perhaps TRBD1 (5 bases). Germline values: CDR1 SGDLS, CDR2 YYNGEE. V lost 3 bases, J lost 5 bases, and 14 bases lay in between. The CDR3 is 14 residues long. The CDR3 is CASSAGTGWETQYF. The CDR3 DNA reads TGTGCCAGCAGCGCAGGAACAGGCTGGGAGACCCAGTACTTC.

In nucleotides, the CDR3 is TGTGCCATCACCCAAGGGACTAGCGGGGTATCCTACGAGCAGTACTTC. Translated: CAITQGTSGVSYEQYF. The chain combines TRBV10-3 with TRBJ2-7; 13 nucleotides agree with TRBD2. The CDR3 spans 16 residues. Germline V lookup: CDR1 ENHRY, CDR2 SYGVKD. The ends lost 7 bases at V and 1 base at J; junction bases unmatched: 7.

This chain links TRBV19 with TRBJ1-3; D unresolved. This CDR3 contains 13 residues. Germline assignment: CDR1 LNHDA and CDR2 SQIVND (reference sequence). V lost 7 bases and J 0 bases, leaving 7 bases between the germline ends. CDR3 protein: CASKINSGNTIYF. CDR3 in DNA: TGTGCCAGTAAAATAAACTCTGGAAACACCATATATTTT.